Sequencing of this TCR beta chain was carried out in a study of blood T cell repertoires in COVID-19 (dated by TCRdb to 2019 to 2021). Study-wide context: Collaborator samples came from the United States, Italy and Spain and covered acute and convalescent phases of COVID-19. The material from the prospective study consisted of cDNA or gDNA derived from T cells, B-cell-depleted T cells, or PBMCs. Deeply sampled blood TCRbeta repertoires from subjects exposed to, actively infected with, or recovered from COVID-19 were included in the dataset. The repertoires were released in a freely available public database intended as a resource for research on the immune response to SARS-CoV-2. The samples were drawn from two sources: the first 160 participants of the ongoing ImmuneRACE study, and 1,200 or so subjects contributed by 6 global collaborators. The sample metadata nearly always contained a de-identified subject ID, COVID-19 status, age in years and sex. Where HLA class I and class II types were available, the types were taken from metadata supplied by the sample provider, not from assay-based typing. Beyond this particular receptor, the publication reports: The quantity of clinical and demographic metadata differed by source and by participant and was supplied without curation.

TCRbeta CDR3 regions were amplified from genomic DNA using the immunoSEQ Assay, a bias-controlled multiplex PCR. In the paper's pipeline: The number of nucleated cells in each sample was estimated from the amplification of reference gene primers within the assay. Sequence reads were collapsed and filtered to measure the absolute abundance of every unique TCRbeta CDR3 rearrangement. For each sample, productive Simpson clonality was calculated by taking the square root of Simpson's diversity index across productive rearrangements. Here the immuneACCESS table is served through TCRdb, limited to in-frame sequences with V and J called. Missing clones are a known gap in these copies; in checked studies unresolved V genes cover under half, and the rest lacks a known reason. V, J and clone size are taken as reported in that table, and D and trimming were inferred from the DNA itself. This sample holds 65,000 or so clones; around four fifths were observed only once. The ten largest clones capture about a tenth of the sample.

V and J are trimmed by 4 bases and 3 bases, and the gene matches miss 11 bases of the junction. From a lookup of the germline V gene (reference sequence), CDR1 and CDR2 are LNHDA and SQIVND. Spanning cysteine to phenylalanine, the CDR3 consists of 17 amino acids. Only the CDR3 DNA is retained, 51 bases long and in frame from the first base. As regards this clone: The specificity of this receptor is unknown. Base qualities are not recorded, but no much larger clone differs from it by a single base.

In Seattle, one collaborating source enrolled patients while the infection was active and tracked those patients longitudinally over the course of disease. Each collaborating institution followed its own protocols to collect whole blood in K2EDTA tubes. For TCRbeta analysis, collaborator samples were shipped as frozen whole blood, as isolated PBMCs, or as DNA extracted from either sample type. This sequence originates from a man aged 25 to 40 with COVID-19, enrolled during active disease. The chain couples TRBV19 to TRBJ1-5; 8 central bases correspond to TRBD1. The sample consisted of peripheral blood. In nucleotide form, the sequence is TGTGCCAGTAGTAATTTAGGTACAGGGGGTTCCAATCAGCCCCAGCATTTT. It translates as CASSNLGTGGSNQPQHF.